This T cell receptor beta chain is drawn from a study of beta chain features in type 1 diabetes. cDNA synthesis used the whole RNA isolate, giving expressed TCRB sequences. Assay: immunoSEQ multiplex PCR; the TCRdb copy retains only in-frame clones and omits some. The sample yields 450,000 or so clones, over 10% seen once. A sort by CD45RO/CCR7/CD25/CD127/CD95/CD27 yielded CD4+ naive, central memory, regulatory and stem cell-like memory cells. This clone has a handful of counts. This CDR3 is 15 amino acids long. Trimming stripped 1 base from V and 0 bases from J, with 8 bases between. Germline CDR1 reads SGHTA; CDR2 reads FQGNSA.

Sequencing was done on a sample of naive CD4+ T cells from blood. The clonotype was recovered from a young woman in good health. This chain connects TRBV7-2 to TRBJ2-3, with D unresolved. For the CDR3, the DNA is TGTGCCAGCAGCTTAGTTGGTGCTAGCACAGATACGCAGTATTTT. Its translation: CASSLVGASTDTQYF.